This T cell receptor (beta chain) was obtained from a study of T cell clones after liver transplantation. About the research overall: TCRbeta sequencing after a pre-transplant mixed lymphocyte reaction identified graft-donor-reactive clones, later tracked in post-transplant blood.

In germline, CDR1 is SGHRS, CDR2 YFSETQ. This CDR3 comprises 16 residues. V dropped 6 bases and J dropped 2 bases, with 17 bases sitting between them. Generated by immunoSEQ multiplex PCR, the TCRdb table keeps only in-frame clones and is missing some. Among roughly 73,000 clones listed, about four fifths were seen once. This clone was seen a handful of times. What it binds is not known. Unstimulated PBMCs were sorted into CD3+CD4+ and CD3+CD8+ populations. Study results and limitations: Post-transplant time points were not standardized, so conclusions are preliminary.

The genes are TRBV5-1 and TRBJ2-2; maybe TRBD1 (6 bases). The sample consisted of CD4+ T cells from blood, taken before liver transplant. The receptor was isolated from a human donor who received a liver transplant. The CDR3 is CASKGSGGSNTGELFF. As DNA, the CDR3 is TGCGCCAGCAAGGGTAGTGGGGGCAGCAACACCGGGGAGCTGTTTTTT.